Below, 9 T cell receptor beta chains from the same sample are listed, as sequenced in a study of regulatory T cells in long-lasting Graves disease. Documented time point: newly diagnosed GD, antithyroid drugs for less than 3 months. Generation of the TCR library employed RNA extracted from PBMCs. Libraries of TCR beta came from iRepertoire HTBI primers plus Arm-PCR of CDR3 regions. TCRdb processed the multiplex PCR reads anew with MiXCR; each CDR3 protein has one entry. This sample has about 440,000 distinct CDR3 sequences, with more than 12% found just once. These same data were also listed under a study on T cells in Graves' hyperthyroidism and ophthalmopathy.

The source was peripheral blood mononuclear cells (PBMCs), collected at new diagnosis, from a patient treated with antithyroid drugs. The receptors stem from a young woman with Graves disease.

In this sample, this clonotype turned up many times. The rearrangement uses TRBV11-2 and TRBJ2-7; 8 bases fit TRBD2. This CDR3 contains 14 residues. With 2 bases clipped from V and 2 bases from J, the junction kept 2 bases outside the gene matches. Germline-derived CDR1 and CDR2 are SGHAT and FQNNGV. CDR3 sequence (DNA): TGTGCCAGCAGCTTACCAGCGGGAGCCTACGAGCAGTACTTC. Translated, it gives CASSLPAGAYEQYF.

This clonotype was seen many times. V usage is TRBV5-1 and J usage is TRBJ2-2, with 9 bases that match TRBD2. Germline lookup yields CDR1 SGHRS and CDR2 YFSETQ. This CDR3 has 16 amino acids. Losses at the gene ends were 4 bases for V and 5 bases for J; bases not matched to a gene: 9. CDR3 in amino acids: CASSPAGTSFTGELFF. DNA for the CDR3: TGCGCCAGCAGCCCGGCCGGGACTAGCTTTACCGGGGAGCTGTTTTTT.

This clonotype was counted many times. The chain carries TRBV12-5 and TRBJ1-2, with D perhaps matching TRBD1 (5 bases). From germline, CDR1 is LGHNT and CDR2 FRNRAP. V shed 0 bases and J shed 3 bases, with 17 bases lying between them. CDR3 length: 17 amino acids. The DNA for the CDR3 is TGTGCTAGTGGTTTGGTACTCTATCGGGGCGACTACTATGGCTACACCTTC. Translated: CASGLVLYRGDYYGYTF.

This clonotype occurred many times. The chain carries TRBV7-9 and TRBJ2-3, with D perhaps TRBD2 (5 bases). Between the trimmed V and J ends, which lost 2 bases and 2 bases, there was a span of 14 bases. Germline V gene sequence: CDR1 SEHNR, CDR2 FQNEAQ (reference sequence). This CDR3 has 16 residues. The CDR3 region is CASSLRADGITDTQYF. CDR3 nucleotides: TGTGCCAGCAGCTTACGGGCCGACGGGATCACAGATACGCAGTATTTT.

The CDR3 region is CSAGSLAGLQGEQFF. DNA for the CDR3: TGCAGTGCTGGAAGTCTAGCGGGTCTACAGGGTGAGCAGTTCTTC. The chain joins TRBV20-1 to TRBJ2-1; 8 bases map to TRBD2. The length of the CDR3 is 15 residues. Germline V gene data show CDR1 as DFQATT and CDR2 as SNEGSKA (reference sequence). J lost 9 bases, V lost 5 bases, and 15 bases had no gene match.

This clonotype was recorded a few times. The gene calls are TRBV5-1 and TRBJ2-5; D possibly matches TRBD1 or TRBD2 (6 bases each). The CDR3 is made up of 15 amino acids. Trimming shortened V by 2 bases and J by 1 base, and 12 bases separated the two germline ends. The germline V gene encodes CDR1 SGHRS and CDR2 YFSETQ. CDR3 amino acids: CASSLRLGGQETQYF. CDR3 DNA sequence: TGCGCCAGCAGCTTAAGACTAGGGGGCCAAGAGACCCAGTACTTC.

This clonotype has just a few counts. V usage is TRBV7-9 and J usage is TRBJ2-7, with TRBD1 as a possible D gene (6 bases). Trimming stripped 1 base from V and 5 bases from J, with 15 bases between. The CDR3 extends over 15 amino acids. From germline, CDR1 is SEHNR and CDR2 FQNEAQ (reference sequence). The CDR3 loop reads CASSLVGAGVHEQYF. The CDR3, as DNA: TGTGCCAGCAGCTTAGTTGGGGCAGGGGTCCACGAGCAGTACTTC.

Concerning this clonotype: A far larger clone is one base from this, pointing to a likely read error. CDR3 region: CSARDRAPSGTFEQFF. The CDR3 bases are TGCAGTGCTAGAGATCGAGCTCCTAGCGGGACCTTCGAGCAGTTCTTC. The chain has TRBV20-1 and TRBJ2-1; 9 bases match TRBD2. The germline V gene has CDR1 DFQATT and CDR2 SNEGSKA (reference sequence). The CDR3 spans 16 residues. Trimming at V came to 0 bases and at J to 10 bases, leaving 13 bases not matched to a gene.

On this clonotype itself: One junction end does not reproduce the germline sequence, and a read error may be involved. The V and J genes are TRBV24-1 and TRBJ1-1, with D possibly TRBD1 on 6 matching bases. CDR1 and CDR2 (germline): KGHDR, SFDVKD. The CDR3 runs to 13 residues. The CDR3 region is CATGDTTGSGAFF. CDR3 in DNA: TGTGCCACCGGTGACACTACAGGGTCTGGAGCTTTCTTT.